Listed here are 32 T cell receptor beta chains from one sample, sequenced in a study of blood T cell repertoires in COVID-19. Repertoires were generated with immunoSEQ multiplex PCR, while TCRdb's copy carries only in-frame clones and drops some. The profile shows some 110,000 clones, 80% to 85% of them singletons. Source material: peripheral blood. The receptors here all came from an elderly man with acute or convalescent COVID-19.

J is TRBJ2-1 and V is TRBV30; 10 bases fit TRBD2. This CDR3 comprises 14 residues. Unmatched junction bases numbered 6, after V lost 6 bases and J lost 4 bases. From germline, CDR1 is GTSNPN and CDR2 SVGIG (reference sequence). CDR3 coding DNA: TGTGCCTGCCCACGGACTAGCGGTTACAATGAGCAGTTCTTC. Protein product: CACPRTSGYNEQFF. Full variable domain (remainder filled in from reference TRBV30 and TRBJ2-1): SQTIHQWPATLVQPVGSPLSLECTVEGTSNPNLYWYRQAAGRGLQLLFYSVGIGQISSEVPQNLSASRPQDRQFILSSKKLLLSDSGFYLCACPRTSGYNEQFFGPGTRLTVL.

The chain couples TRBV9 to TRBJ1-4; TRBD1 matches 7 bases. The V and J ends lost 0 bases and 7 bases, in that order; junction bases with no gene match: 6. This CDR3 is built from 15 residues. Looked up from germline, CDR1 is SGDLS and CDR2 is YYNGEE. This CDR3 reads CASSVEGAQGEKLFF. Written as DNA, the CDR3 is TGTGCCAGCAGCGTAGAGGGGGCACAGGGTGAAAAACTGTTTTTT.

This clone was seen a handful of times. The rearrangement joins TRBV5-4 to TRBJ1-1, with 8 nucleotides matching TRBD1. The CDR3 is 15 residues long. Germline loops: CDR1 SGHNT, CDR2 YYREEE (reference sequence). The trim removed 4 bases at V and 5 bases at J, leaving 10 bases unmatched. CDR3 sequence (DNA): TGTGCCAGCAGCAGACCCGGACAGGGTGATACTGAAGCTTTCTTT. As protein: CASSRPGQGDTEAFF.

The count of this clone is one. This chain's CDR3 is CASSYFSSGHNEQFF. The CDR3 DNA sequence: TGTGCCAGCAGTTACTTCTCGAGCGGCCACAATGAGCAGTTCTTC. The J gene is TRBJ2-1, the V gene TRBV6-2 or TRBV6-3, with D tentatively TRBD2 (5 bases). The V gene's germline CDR1 is MNHEY and CDR2 SVGEGT. With 1 base removed from V and 5 bases from J, the gap between germline ends came to 12 bases. CDR3 length: 15 amino acids.

There are a few counts of this clone. The rearrangement uses TRBV28 and TRBJ1-1, with a tentative D call TRBD1 (5 bases). V lost 7 bases and J lost 3, with 21 bases in between. The CDR3 sequence is 16 residues long. CDR1 is MDHEN and CDR2 is SYDVKM in the germline V gene. CDR3 DNA sequence: TGTGCCAGCATCTCCTTGAGGTACGCGGGGGACACTGAAGCTTTCTTT. Its translation is CASISLRYAGDTEAFF.

This clone was seen a handful of times. The V gene is TRBV2, the J gene TRBJ1-2, with D maybe TRBD1 (6 bases). V dropped 6 bases and J dropped 8 bases, with 13 bases sitting between them. Germline V gene lookup returns CDR1 SNHLY and CDR2 FYNNEI. This CDR3 comprises 12 residues. CDR3 nucleotides: TGTGCCAGCAGACAGGGTGTGGGAGGCTACACCTTC. This sequence encodes CASRQGVGGYTF.

This chain connects TRBV18 to TRBJ2-5; 7 positions agree with TRBD1. The germline V gene has CDR1 KGHSH and CDR2 LQKENI. The V and J ends lost 6 bases and 2 bases, in that order; junction bases with no gene match: 3. This CDR3 contains 13 residues. The CDR3, as DNA: TGTGCCAGCTCCTCGGGACAGCAAGAGACCCAGTACTTC. Its translation: CASSSGQQETQYF.

V gene TRBV18 combines with J gene TRBJ2-2; 8 bases are shared with TRBD1. V was pared by 3 bases and J by 5 bases, with 5 bases of the junction left unmatched. Germline loops: CDR1 KGHSH, CDR2 LQKENI. The CDR3 sequence is 15 residues long. The CDR3 coding sequence is TGTGCCAGCTCACCCTGGGACAGGAAAACCGGGGAGCTGTTTTTT. Translating gives CASSPWDRKTGELFF. Variable domain in full (rest from reference TRBV18 and TRBJ2-2): NAGVMQNPRHLVRRRGQEARLRCSPMKGHSHVYWYRQLPEEGLKFMVYLQKENIIDESGMPKERFSAEFPKEGPSILRIQQVVRGDSAAYFCASSPWDRKTGELFFGEGSRLTVL.

This clone was counted between two and nine times. This sequence joins TRBV7-3 and TRBJ2-3; TRBD2 agrees at 7 bases. The germline CDR1 and CDR2 sequences are SGHTA and FQGTGA. The CDR3 length is 19 residues. Trimming removed 2 bases from V and 0 bases from J; junction bases left unmatched: 14. CDR3 amino acids: CASSLLSGLLPYSTDTQYF. In DNA form, the CDR3 reads TGTGCCAGCAGCTTATTATCGGGACTACTCCCCTACAGCACAGATACGCAGTATTTT. The variable domain in full, with the rest retrieved from reference TRBV7-3 and TRBJ2-3, is GAGVSQTPSNKVTEKGKYVELRCDPISGHTALYWYRQSLGQGPEFLIYFQGTGAADDSGLPNDRFFAVRPEGSVSTLKIQRTERGDSAVYLCASSLLSGLLPYSTDTQYFGPGTRLTVL.

The chain combines TRBV7-9 with TRBJ1-4; D is undetermined. The CDR3 runs to 17 residues. V lost 0 bases and J lost 5, with 16 bases in between. Germline V gene lookup returns CDR1 SEHNR and CDR2 FQNEAQ (reference sequence). The CDR3 nucleotides are TGTGCCAGCAGCTTAGCGATCGGGATGCAGACAAATGAAAAACTGTTTTTT. As protein: CASSLAIGMQTNEKLFF.

This clone was recorded at least ten times. J is TRBJ1-5 and V is TRBV7-9; 7 nucleotides agree with TRBD1. CDR1 and CDR2 from the germline V gene are SEHNR and FQNEAQ (reference sequence). This CDR3 has 17 residues. The ends lost 3 bases at V and 0 bases at J; junction bases unmatched: 8. CDR3 nucleotide sequence: TGTGCCAGCAGCTTGATACAGGGGCCGTATAGCAATCAGCCCCAGCATTTT. Translation gives CASSLIQGPYSNQPQHF.

This sequence joins TRBV29-1 and TRBJ2-4, with 9 bases matching TRBD2. The V gene's germline CDR1 is SQVTM and CDR2 ANQGSEA. Trimming cost V 7 bases and J 5 bases; bases outside gene matches: 6. The CDR3 consists of 13 residues. In DNA, the CDR3 is TGCAGCGGCGTGAGGACTAGCGAAAACATTCAGTACTTC. This translates into CSGVRTSENIQYF.

This chain links TRBV3-1 (or the pseudogene TRBV3-2) with TRBJ1-1; maybe TRBD1 (6 bases). Deletions cut 0 bases from V and 3 bases from J, with 17 bases between. Germline V gives CDR1 LGHDT, CDR2 YNNKEL (reference sequence). This CDR3 spans 17 amino acids. This chain's CDR3 is CASSQDPGGRRYTEAFF. Written as DNA, the CDR3 is TGTGCCAGCAGCCAAGATCCGGGGGGCCGCCGGTACACTGAAGCTTTCTTT.

V and J are TRBV6-2 or TRBV6-3 and TRBJ1-1, with D possibly being TRBD1 (5 bases). The V gene's germline CDR1 is MNHEY and CDR2 SVGEGT. The CDR3 length is 14 residues. V lost 6 bases and J lost 7, with 18 bases in between. CDR3 sequence reads: CASSLDSEANEAFF. CDR3 DNA: TGTGCCAGCAGCTTAGACAGTGAGGCTAATGAAGCTTTCTTT.

There are a few counts of this clone. This rearrangement joins TRBV6-2 or TRBV6-3 to TRBJ1-5; TRBD1 might be the D (6 bases). Germline CDR1 and CDR2: MNHEY and SVGEGT. This CDR3 is 14 amino acids long. The V gene lost 4 bases and the J gene lost 2 bases, with 9 bases spanning the gap. In DNA, the CDR3 is TGTGCCAGCAGTTTAGGGGGTGGCAATCAGCCCCAGCATTTT. Translated, it gives CASSLGGGNQPQHF.

The rearrangement links TRBV3-1 (or the pseudogene TRBV3-2) to TRBJ1-2; 7 nucleotides agree with TRBD1. This CDR3 comprises 16 residues. From germline, CDR1 is LGHDT and CDR2 YNNKEL (reference sequence). With V trimmed by 4 bases and J by 0 bases, 8 bases remained unmatched. CDR3 in amino acids: CASSRQGGGSNYGYTF. As DNA, the CDR3 is TGTGCCAGCAGCCGACAGGGTGGCGGATCTAACTATGGCTACACCTTC.

This clone was counted only a few times. This chain joins TRBV18 and TRBJ2-5; D may be TRBD2 (5 bases). This CDR3 is built from 14 residues. Germline V gene data show CDR1 as KGHSH and CDR2 as LQKENI. The germline V and J ends were trimmed by 3 bases and 4 bases, with 12 bases remaining between them. CDR3 amino acids: CASSPALRAETQYF. For the CDR3, the DNA is TGTGCCAGCTCACCGGCCTTGCGGGCAGAGACCCAGTACTTC.

For the CDR3, the DNA is TGTGCCAGCTCACGGACAGATAGCAATCAGCCCCAGCATTTT. This gives the protein CASSRTDSNQPQHF. This chain joins TRBV18 and TRBJ1-5; tentatively, D is TRBD1 (6 bases). CDR3 length: 14 residues. V lost 4 bases, J lost 0 bases, and 7 bases lay in between. The V gene's germline CDR1 is KGHSH and CDR2 LQKENI.

In its sample, this clone was seen a few times. The chain couples TRBV12-3 or TRBV12-4 to TRBJ1-5; 7 positions match TRBD1. V trimming: 5 bases; J trimming: 5 bases; junction bases outside the gene matches: 3. This CDR3 has 13 amino acids. In DNA, the CDR3 is TGTGCCAGCAGTCCTCAGGGGGATCAGCCCCAGCATTTT. Translated, it gives CASSPQGDQPQHF.

The chain is built from TRBV5-1 and TRBJ1-2; 11 positions match TRBD1. With 0 bases clipped from V and 4 bases from J, the junction kept 2 bases outside the gene matches. CDR3 size: 15 residues. Germline-derived CDR1 and CDR2 are SGHRS and YFSETQ. The CDR3 is CASSLAGTGGYGYTF. The CDR3 DNA reads TGCGCCAGCAGCTTGGCCGGGACAGGGGGCTATGGCTACACCTTC. The variable domain in full, completed from reference TRBV5-1 and TRBJ1-2, reads KAGVTQTPRYLIKTRGQQVTLSCSPISGHRSVSWYQQTPGQGLQFLFEYFSETQRNKGNFPGRFSGRQFSNSRSEMNVSTLELGDSALYLCASSLAGTGGYGYTFGSGTRLTVV.

This chain uses TRBV5-1 with TRBJ1-6; no definite D call. V shed 0 bases and J shed 5 bases, with 9 bases lying between them. Germline lookup yields CDR1 SGHRS and CDR2 YFSETQ. The CDR3 totals 15 residues. CDR3 region: CASSLGSGNNSPLHF. DNA for the CDR3: TGCGCCAGCAGCTTGGGGTCGGGTAATAATTCACCCCTCCACTTT.

This clone was picked up one time. The rearrangement joins TRBV27 to TRBJ1-2, with no clear D. The CDR3 covers 14 residues. V was shortened by 3 bases and J by 4 bases, with 12 bases between the two germline ends. Per the germline V gene, CDR1 is MNHEY and CDR2 is SMNVEV (reference sequence). CDR3 bases: TGTGCCAGCAGTTTGTCGGGGTATGGCTATGGCTACACCTTC. This encodes CASSLSGYGYGYTF.

The chain employs TRBV6-5 and TRBJ2-7, with unresolved D. CDR3 length: 13 residues. Trimming shortened V by 4 bases and J by 4 bases, and 11 bases separated the two germline ends. Germline CDR1 is MNHEY and CDR2 is SVGAGI. The CDR3 loop is CASSLFPRYEQYF. As DNA, the CDR3 is TGTGCCAGCAGTTTATTTCCCCGGTACGAGCAGTACTTC.

This clone was seen a few times. The chain carries TRBV6-5 and TRBJ1-1; 7 bases fit TRBD1. Trimming cost V 2 bases and J 9 bases; bases outside gene matches: 3. Germline V gene lookup returns CDR1 MNHEY and CDR2 SVGAGI. The CDR3 sequence is 12 residues long. CDR3 sequence reads: CASSYETGKAFF. CDR3 coding DNA: TGTGCCAGCAGTTACGAGACAGGGAAAGCTTTCTTT.

The rearrangement links TRBV27 to TRBJ2-3, with 14 bases that match TRBD2. Trimming removed 5 bases from V and 4 bases from J; junction bases left unmatched: 11. This CDR3 is built from 18 residues. From germline, CDR1 is MNHEY and CDR2 SMNVEV (reference sequence). CDR3 nucleotides: TGTGCCAGCAGTAGTGGGACTAGCGGGAGAACGGGGGCAGATACGCAGTATTTT. It yields the protein CASSSGTSGRTGADTQYF.

The rearrangement links TRBV5-8 to TRBJ2-5; 8 nucleotides match TRBD1. Looked up from germline, CDR1 is SGHTS and CDR2 is YDEGEE. The CDR3 length is 15 residues. Trimming cost V 2 bases and J 2 bases; bases outside gene matches: 5. The CDR3 nucleotides read TGTGCCAGCAGCTTTGGGACAGGAGGGCAAGAGACCCAGTACTTC. Translation: CASSFGTGGQETQYF.

Concerning this clone: This sample includes further DNA sequences coding for the same CDR3. The rearrangement uses TRBV7-2 and TRBJ1-5; D ambiguous. Trimming cost V 0 bases and J 2 bases, with 14 bases left between them. The CDR3 contains 17 residues. CDR1 and CDR2 from the germline V gene are SGHTA and FQGNSA. For the CDR3, the DNA is TGTGCCAGCAGCTTAGCACTCAGTCGGAGGGGCAATCAGCCCCAGCATTTT. Translation: CASSLALSRRGNQPQHF.

This clone was picked up a small number of times. The gene calls are TRBV4-1 and TRBJ2-7; TRBD1 agrees at 9 bases. The CDR3 runs 15 residues. V shed 4 bases and J 5 bases; nucleotides not matched to a gene: 9. Germline assignment: CDR1 MGHRA and CDR2 YSYEKL. The CDR3 DNA reads as TGCGCCAGCAGCCTACTTCGACAGGGGGAACACGAGCAGTACTTC. Protein: CASSLLRQGEHEQYF.

This clone was seen only once. This chain connects TRBV5-8 to TRBJ1-2; TRBD1 might be the D (5 bases). Germline V gene data show CDR1 as SGHTS and CDR2 as YDEGEE. Deletions cut 1 base from V and 6 bases from J, with 19 bases between. The CDR3 is 16 residues long. The CDR3 loop is CASSLRRLGGRNGYTF. CDR3 bases: TGTGCCAGCAGCTTGAGACGATTGGGGGGTCGGAATGGCTACACCTTC. Together with reference TRBV5-8 and TRBJ1-2, the CDR3 gives the full variable domain: EAGVTQSPTHLIKTRGQQATLRCSPISGHTSVYWYQQALGLGLQFLLWYDEGEERNRGNFPPRFSGRQFPNYSSELNVNALELEDSALYLCASSLRRLGGRNGYTFGSGTRLTVV.

The V call is TRBV7-2, the J call TRBJ1-5; 8 bases match TRBD1. The V gene end was trimmed by 5 bases and the J gene end by 6 bases; junction bases not matched to a gene: 12. CDR3 length: 16 amino acids. Germline V CDR1 and CDR2: SGHTA, FQGNSA. CDR3 sequence: CASSANPGGLGQPQHF. In DNA form, the CDR3 reads TGTGCCAGCAGCGCAAACCCAGGGGGCCTAGGTCAGCCCCAGCATTTT.

As regards this clone: The junction shows a germline mismatch at one end, possibly a read error. The V call is TRBV29-1, the J call TRBJ1-3; a possible D gene is TRBD1 (6 bases). CDR3 length equals 15 residues. CDR1 is SQVTM and CDR2 is ANQGSEA in the germline V gene. As DNA, the CDR3 is TGCAGCGTTGCGGTAACTACAGGGCCTGGGAACACCATATATTTT. Its translation is CSVAVTTGPGNTIYF.

This chain links TRBV7-2 with TRBJ1-5; D perhaps matches TRBD1 (6 bases). This CDR3 has 16 residues. V lost 1 base to trimming and J lost 6 bases, with 16 bases between them. Per germline, CDR1 SGHTA and CDR2 FQGNSA. CDR3: CASSLDTGGRGQPQHF. The CDR3 DNA is TGTGCCAGCAGCTTAGATACGGGGGGCAGAGGTCAGCCCCAGCATTTT.